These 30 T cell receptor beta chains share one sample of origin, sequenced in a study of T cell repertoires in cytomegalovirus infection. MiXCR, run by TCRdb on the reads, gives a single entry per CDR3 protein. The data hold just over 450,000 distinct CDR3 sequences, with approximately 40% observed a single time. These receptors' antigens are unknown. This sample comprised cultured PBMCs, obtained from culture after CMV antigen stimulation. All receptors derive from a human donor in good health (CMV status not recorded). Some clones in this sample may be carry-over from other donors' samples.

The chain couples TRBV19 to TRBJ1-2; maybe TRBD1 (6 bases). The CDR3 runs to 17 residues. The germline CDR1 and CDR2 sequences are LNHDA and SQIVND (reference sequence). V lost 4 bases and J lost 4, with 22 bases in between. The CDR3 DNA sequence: TGTGCCAGTAGTACGCCCGCAGGGGCCGGCGGATTCTATGGCTACACCTTC. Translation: CASSTPAGAGGFYGYTF.

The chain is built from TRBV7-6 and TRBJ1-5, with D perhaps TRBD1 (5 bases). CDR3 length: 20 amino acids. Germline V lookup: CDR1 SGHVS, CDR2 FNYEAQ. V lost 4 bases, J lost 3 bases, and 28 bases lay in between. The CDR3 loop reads CASSSRRDGDILRDNQPQHF. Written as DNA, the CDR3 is TGTGCCAGCAGCTCCCGCCGGGACGGAGATATTTTGCGGGACAATCAGCCCCAGCATTTT. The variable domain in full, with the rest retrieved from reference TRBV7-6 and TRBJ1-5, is GAGVSQSPRYKVTKRGQDVALRCDPISGHVSLYWYRQALGQGPEFLTYFNYEAQQDKSGLPNDRFSAERPEGSISTLTIQRTEQRDSAMYRCASSSRRDGDILRDNQPQHFGDGTRLSIL.

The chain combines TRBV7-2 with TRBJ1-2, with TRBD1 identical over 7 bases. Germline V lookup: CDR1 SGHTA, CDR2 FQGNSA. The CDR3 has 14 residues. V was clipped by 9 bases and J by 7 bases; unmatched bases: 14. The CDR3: CASSPGQTYTGYTF. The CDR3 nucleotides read TGTGCCAGTTCACCGGGACAGACGTATACTGGCTACACCTTC.

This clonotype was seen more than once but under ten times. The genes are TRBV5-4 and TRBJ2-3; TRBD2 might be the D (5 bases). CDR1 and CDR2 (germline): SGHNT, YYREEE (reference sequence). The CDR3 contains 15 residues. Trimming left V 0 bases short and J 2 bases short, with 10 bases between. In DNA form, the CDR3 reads TGTGCCAGCAGCTTGGGCGGGCAGGACACAGATACGCAGTATTTT. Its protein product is CASSLGGQDTDTQYF.

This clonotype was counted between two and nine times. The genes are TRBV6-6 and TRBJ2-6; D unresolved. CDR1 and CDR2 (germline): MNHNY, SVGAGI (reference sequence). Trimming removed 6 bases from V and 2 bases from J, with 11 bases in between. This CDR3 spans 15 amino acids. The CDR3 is CASRKTQAGANVLTF. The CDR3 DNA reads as TGTGCCAGCAGAAAGACGCAGGCTGGGGCCAACGTCCTGACTTTC.

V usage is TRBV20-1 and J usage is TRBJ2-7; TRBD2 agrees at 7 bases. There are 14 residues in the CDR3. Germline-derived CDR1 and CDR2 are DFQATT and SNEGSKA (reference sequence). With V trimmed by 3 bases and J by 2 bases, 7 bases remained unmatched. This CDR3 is CSASGRGNTYEQYF. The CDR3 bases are TGCAGTGCTAGCGGGCGGGGGAATACCTACGAGCAGTACTTC.

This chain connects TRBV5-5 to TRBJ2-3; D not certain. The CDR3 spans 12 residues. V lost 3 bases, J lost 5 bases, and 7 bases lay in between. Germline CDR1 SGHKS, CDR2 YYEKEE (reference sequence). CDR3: CASSSSEDTQYF. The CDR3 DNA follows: TGTGCCAGCAGCTCTAGTGAAGATACGCAGTATTTT.

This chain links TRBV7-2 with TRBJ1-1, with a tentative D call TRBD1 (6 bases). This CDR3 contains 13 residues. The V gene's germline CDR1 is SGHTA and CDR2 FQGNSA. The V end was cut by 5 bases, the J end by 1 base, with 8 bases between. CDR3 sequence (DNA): TGTGCCAGCAGCGCACAGGGGAACACTGAAGCTTTCTTT. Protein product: CASSAQGNTEAFF. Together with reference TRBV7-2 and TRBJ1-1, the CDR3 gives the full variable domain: GAGVSQSPSNKVTEKGKDVELRCDPISGHTALYWYRQSLGQGLEFLIYFQGNSAPDKSGLPSDRFSAERTGGSVSTLTIQRTQQEDSAVYLCASSAQGNTEAFFGQGTRLTVV.

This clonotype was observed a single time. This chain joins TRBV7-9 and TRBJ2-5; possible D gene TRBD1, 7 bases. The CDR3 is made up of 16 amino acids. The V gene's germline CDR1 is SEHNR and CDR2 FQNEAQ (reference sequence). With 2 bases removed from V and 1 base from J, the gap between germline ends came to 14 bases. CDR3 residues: CASSLWRGRFQETQYF. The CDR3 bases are TGTGCCAGCAGCTTATGGAGGGGGCGGTTCCAAGAGACCCAGTACTTC.

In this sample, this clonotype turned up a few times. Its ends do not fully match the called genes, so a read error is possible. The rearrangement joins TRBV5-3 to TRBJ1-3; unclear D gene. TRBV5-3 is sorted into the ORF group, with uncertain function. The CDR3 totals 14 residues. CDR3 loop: CASSLDFAGNTIYF. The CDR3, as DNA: TGTGCCAGCAGCTTGGACTTTGCTGGAAACACCATATATTTT.

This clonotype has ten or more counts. The DNA for the CDR3 is TGTGCCAGCAGCTCCGGCGGGGGCCAAGAGACCCAGTACTTC. Encoded protein: CASSSGGGQETQYF. The chain uses TRBV7-6 and TRBJ2-5; TRBD2 aligns across 7 bases. The trim removed 4 bases at V and 1 base at J, leaving 3 bases unmatched. Germline V lookup: CDR1 SGHVS, CDR2 FNYEAQ. CDR3 length equals 14 residues.

The DNA of the CDR3 is TGTGCCACCAGCCCGTACCAGGGTAATGAGCAGTTCTTC. Amino acids: CATSPYQGNEQFF. The chain joins TRBV15 to TRBJ2-1, with D tentatively TRBD1 (5 bases). This CDR3 region has 13 residues. The V gene's germline CDR1 is LNHNV and CDR2 YYDKDF (reference sequence). The V gene lost 5 bases and the J gene lost 7 bases, with 12 bases spanning the gap. Combining the CDR3 with reference TRBV15 and TRBJ2-1 gives the whole variable domain DAMVIQNPRYQVTQFGKPVTLSCSQTLNHNVMYWYQQKSSQAPKLLFHYYDKDFNNEADTPDNFQSRRPNTSFCFLDIRSPGLGDTAMYLCATSPYQGNEQFFGPGTRLTVL.

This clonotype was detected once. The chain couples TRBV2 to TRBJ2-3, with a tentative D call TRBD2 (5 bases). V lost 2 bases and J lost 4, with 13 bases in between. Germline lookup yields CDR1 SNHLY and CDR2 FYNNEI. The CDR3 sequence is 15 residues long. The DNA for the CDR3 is TGTGCCAGCAGTGAATCCCGGGGAAGGGCAGATACGCAGTATTTT. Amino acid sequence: CASSESRGRADTQYF.

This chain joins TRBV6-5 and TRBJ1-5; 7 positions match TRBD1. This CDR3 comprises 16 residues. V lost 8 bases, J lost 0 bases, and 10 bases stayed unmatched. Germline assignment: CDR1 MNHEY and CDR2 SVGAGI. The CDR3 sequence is CASGPGQIYSNQPQHF. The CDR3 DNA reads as TGTGCCAGCGGTCCGGGACAGATCTATAGCAATCAGCCCCAGCATTTT.

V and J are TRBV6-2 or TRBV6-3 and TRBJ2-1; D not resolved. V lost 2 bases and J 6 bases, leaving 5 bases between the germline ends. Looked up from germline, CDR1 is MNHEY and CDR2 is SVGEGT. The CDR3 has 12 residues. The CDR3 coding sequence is TGTGCCAGCAGTTACGTCCTCAATGAGCAGTTCTTC. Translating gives CASSYVLNEQFF.

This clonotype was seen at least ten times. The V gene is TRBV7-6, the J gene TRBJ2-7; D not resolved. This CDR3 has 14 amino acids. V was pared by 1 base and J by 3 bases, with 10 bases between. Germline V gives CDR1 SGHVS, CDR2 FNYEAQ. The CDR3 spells CASSLVPGDYEQYF. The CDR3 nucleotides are TGTGCCAGCAGCTTAGTTCCAGGTGACTACGAGCAGTACTTC.

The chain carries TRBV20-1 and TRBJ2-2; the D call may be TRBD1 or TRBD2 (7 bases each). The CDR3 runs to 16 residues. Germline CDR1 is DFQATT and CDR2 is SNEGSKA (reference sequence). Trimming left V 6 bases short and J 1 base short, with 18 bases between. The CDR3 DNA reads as TGCAGTGCCTCAGGGGGGGTGCGGGGGAACACCGGGGAGCTGTTTTTT. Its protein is CSASGGVRGNTGELFF.

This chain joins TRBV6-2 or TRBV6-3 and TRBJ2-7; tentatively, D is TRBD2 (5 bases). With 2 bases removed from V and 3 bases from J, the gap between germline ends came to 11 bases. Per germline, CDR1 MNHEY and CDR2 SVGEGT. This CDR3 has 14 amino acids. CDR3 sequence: CASSYPEANYEQYF. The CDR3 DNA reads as TGTGCCAGCAGTTACCCGGAGGCCAACTACGAGCAGTACTTC.

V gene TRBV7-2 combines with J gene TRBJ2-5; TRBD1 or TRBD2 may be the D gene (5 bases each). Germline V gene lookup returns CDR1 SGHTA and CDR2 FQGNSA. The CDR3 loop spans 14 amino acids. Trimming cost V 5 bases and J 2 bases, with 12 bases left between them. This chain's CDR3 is CASSRGPVQETQYF. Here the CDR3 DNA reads TGTGCCAGCAGCCGGGGACCGGTGCAAGAGACCCAGTACTTC.

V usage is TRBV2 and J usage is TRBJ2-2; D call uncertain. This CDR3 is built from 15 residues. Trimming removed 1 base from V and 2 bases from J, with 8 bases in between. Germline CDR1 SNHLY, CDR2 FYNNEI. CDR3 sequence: CASSEVTLNTGELFF. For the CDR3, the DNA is TGTGCCAGCAGTGAAGTGACTCTCAACACCGGGGAGCTGTTTTTT.

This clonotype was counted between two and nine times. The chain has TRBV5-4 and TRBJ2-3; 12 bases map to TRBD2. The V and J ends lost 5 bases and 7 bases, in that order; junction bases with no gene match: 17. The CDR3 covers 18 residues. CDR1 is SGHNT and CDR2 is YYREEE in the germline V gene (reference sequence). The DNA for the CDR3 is TGTGCCAGCAGTTCAGGGGGCCCGACTAGCGGGAGTCCCTATACGCAGTATTTT. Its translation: CASSSGGPTSGSPYTQYF.

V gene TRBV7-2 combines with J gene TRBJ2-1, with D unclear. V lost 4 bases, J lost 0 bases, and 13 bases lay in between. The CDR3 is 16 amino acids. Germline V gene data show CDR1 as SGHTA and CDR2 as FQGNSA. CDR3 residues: CASSSSLISSYNEQFF. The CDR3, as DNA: TGTGCCAGCAGCTCCTCCCTAATTAGCTCCTACAATGAGCAGTTCTTC.

CDR3 nucleotide sequence: TGTGCCAGCAGCCCACGACAGGCGCCGGAAAAACTGTTTTTT. Protein product: CASSPRQAPEKLFF. The V and J genes are TRBV7-2 and TRBJ1-4; possibly TRBD1 for D (6 bases). Germline CDR1 reads SGHTA; CDR2 reads FQGNSA. The CDR3 contains 14 residues. Trimming took 5 bases from V and 8 from J, leaving 15 bases between them. Full variable domain (rest looked up from reference TRBV7-2 and TRBJ1-4): GAGVSQSPSNKVTEKGKDVELRCDPISGHTALYWYRQSLGQGLEFLIYFQGNSAPDKSGLPSDRFSAERTGGSVSTLTIQRTQQEDSAVYLCASSPRQAPEKLFFGSGTQLSVL.

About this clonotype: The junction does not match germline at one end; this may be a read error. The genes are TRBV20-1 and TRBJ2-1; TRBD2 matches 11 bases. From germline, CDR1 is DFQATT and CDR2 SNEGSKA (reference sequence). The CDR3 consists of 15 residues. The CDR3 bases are TGCGGTGCTAGAGGGGCTAGCGGGGGGTACAATGAGCAGTTCTTC. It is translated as CGARGASGGYNEQFF.

The CDR3 is CATRSGNTIYF. CDR3 bases: TGTGCCACCCGCTCTGGAAACACCATATATTTT. The chain is built from TRBV6-8 and TRBJ1-3; D gene unclear. This CDR3 contains 11 residues. CDR1 is MNHGY and CDR2 is SAAAGT in the germline V gene. The V and J ends lost 10 bases and 0 bases respectively, with 4 bases between them.

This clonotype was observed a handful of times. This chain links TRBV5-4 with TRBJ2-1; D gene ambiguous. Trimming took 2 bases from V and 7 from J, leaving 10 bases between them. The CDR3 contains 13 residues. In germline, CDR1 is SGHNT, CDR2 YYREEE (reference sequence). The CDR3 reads CASSFGSLNEQFF. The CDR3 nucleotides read TGTGCCAGCAGCTTCGGATCCTTAAATGAGCAGTTCTTC.

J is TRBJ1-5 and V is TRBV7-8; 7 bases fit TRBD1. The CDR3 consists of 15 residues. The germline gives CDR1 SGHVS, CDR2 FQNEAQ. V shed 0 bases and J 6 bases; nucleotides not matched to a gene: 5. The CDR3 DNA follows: TGTGCCAGCAGCTTAGCAGGGGGCTATAGTCAGCCCCAGCATTTT. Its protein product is CASSLAGGYSQPQHF.

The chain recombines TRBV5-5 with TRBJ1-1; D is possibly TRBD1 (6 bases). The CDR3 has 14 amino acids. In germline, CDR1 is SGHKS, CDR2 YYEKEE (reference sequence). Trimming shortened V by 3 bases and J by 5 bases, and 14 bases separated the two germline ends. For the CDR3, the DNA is TGTGCCAGCAGCTGGGGGGGCCAGTGGACTGAAGCTTTCTTT. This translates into CASSWGGQWTEAFF.

The chain's CDR3 is CSASGGGANTQYF. The CDR3 region has the DNA TGCAGTGCTAGTGGGGGGGGCGCGAATACGCAGTATTTT. The chain has TRBV20-1 and TRBJ2-3, with D possibly being TRBD2 (7 bases). Germline CDR1 DFQATT, CDR2 SNEGSKA (reference sequence). The ends were cut back, 3 bases at V and 7 bases at J, with 14 bases in the middle. This CDR3 comprises 13 residues.

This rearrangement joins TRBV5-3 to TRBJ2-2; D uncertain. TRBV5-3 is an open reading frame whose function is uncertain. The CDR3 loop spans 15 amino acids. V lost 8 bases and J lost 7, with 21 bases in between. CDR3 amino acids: CASSQERPEVGELFF. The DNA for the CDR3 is TGTGCCAGCAGCCAAGAACGCCCAGAGGTCGGGGAGCTGTTTTTT.